Listed below are T cell receptor beta chains from one sample, sequenced in a study of T cell responses to AZD1222 COVID-19 vaccine. The repertoire was sequenced with immunoSEQ multiplex PCR; TCRdb's copy has only in-frame clones and lacks some. Of about 120,000 clones in the sample, about 86% were seen once. This specimen consisted of peripheral blood, obtained 28 days after the second AZD1222 dose. These receptors were collected from an adult who received the AZD1222 COVID-19 vaccine. Each CDR3 is given with its conserved first and last residue. A D gene is named only where the DNA matches it firmly. Size tells how often a clone was seen (once, few, many) or the class of an expanded clone, and some rows leave it out.

V: TRBV4-2
length: 15
J: TRBJ1-4
size: .
D: .
CDR3: CASSQAGDINEKLFF
DNA: TGTGCCAGCAGCCAAGCAGGGGACATTAATGAAAAACTGTTTTTT

V: TRBV6-5
length: 15
J: TRBJ1-2
size: .
D: .
CDR3: CASSYSFKGNYGYTF
DNA: TGTGCCAGCAGTTACTCGTTTAAGGGGAACTATGGCTACACCTTC

V: TRBV7-8
length: 15
J: TRBJ1-2
size: .
D: .
CDR3: CASSLMAAKNYGYTF
DNA: TGTGCCAGCAGCTTAATGGCAGCCAAGAACTATGGCTACACCTTC

V: TRBV4-3
length: 16
J: TRBJ2-3
size: .
D: .
CDR3: CASSQDREKGADTQYF
DNA: TGCGCCAGCAGCCAAGATCGAGAAAAAGGGGCAGATACGCAGTATTTT

V: TRBV7-3
length: 16
J: TRBJ2-6
size: .
D: .
CDR3: CASSLPHGSGANVLTF
DNA: TGTGCCAGCAGCTTACCACACGGCTCTGGGGCCAACGTCCTGACTTTC

V: TRBV5-1
length: 15
J: TRBJ1-3
size: .
D: .
CDR3: CASSLGQLSGNTIYF
DNA: TGCGCCAGCAGCTTGGGACAGCTCTCTGGAAACACCATATATTTT

V: TRBV18
length: 14
J: TRBJ1-1
size: .
D: TRBD1
CDR3: CASSPTGADTEAFF
DNA: TGTGCCAGCTCACCGACAGGGGCGGACACTGAAGCTTTCTTT

V: TRBV5-1
length: 15
J: TRBJ1-4
size: .
D: TRBD1
CDR3: CASSLDRGTNEKLFF
DNA: TGCGCCAGCAGCTTGGACAGGGGAACTAATGAAAAACTGTTTTTT

V: TRBV5-1
length: 13
J: TRBJ1-1
size: .
D: .
CDR3: CASSLVGDTEAFF
DNA: TGCGCCAGCAGCTTGGTGGGGGACACTGAAGCTTTCTTT

V: TRBV5-4
length: 16
J: TRBJ1-6
size: .
D: TRBD1
CDR3: CASSPDRGSYNSPLHF
DNA: TGTGCCAGCAGCCCGGACAGGGGCTCCTATAATTCACCCCTCCACTTT

V: TRBV5-1
length: 15
J: TRBJ2-7
size: few
D: TRBD2
CDR3: CASSLRTGGLDEQYF
DNA: TGCGCCAGCAGCTTGAGGACGGGGGGGCTCGACGAGCAGTACTTC

V: TRBV27
length: 18
J: TRBJ2-5
size: .
D: .
CDR3: CASSPDFGGQRDQETQYF
DNA: TGTGCCAGCAGTCCCGACTTCGGGGGGCAACGGGACCAAGAGACCCAGTACTTC

V: TRBV2
length: 15
J: TRBJ2-2
size: once
D: .
CDR3: CASSVQGLNTGELFF
DNA: TGTGCCAGCAGTGTTCAGGGGCTGAACACCGGGGAGCTGTTTTTT

V: TRBV18
length: 15
J: TRBJ1-4
size: .
D: TRBD1
CDR3: CASSPGQGGNEKLFF
DNA: TGTGCCAGCTCACCCGGACAGGGCGGTAATGAAAAACTGTTTTTT

V: TRBV28
length: 15
J: TRBJ1-1
size: .
D: .
CDR3: CASSEPRQENTEAFF
DNA: TGTGCCAGCAGCGAACCCCGACAGGAGAACACTGAAGCTTTCTTT

V: TRBV4-3
length: 16
J: TRBJ2-7
size: .
D: TRBD1
CDR3: CASSQETGPLICVQYF
DNA: TGCGCCAGCAGCCAAGAGACAGGGCCTTTGATATGCGTGCAGTACTTC

V: TRBV28
length: 12
J: TRBJ1-2
size: .
D: .
CDR3: CASSLSNYGYTF
DNA: TGTGCCAGCAGTCTTAGTAACTATGGCTACACCTTC

V: TRBV11-2
length: 13
J: TRBJ1-3
size: once
D: .
CDR3: CASYSASGNTIYF
DNA: TGTGCCAGCTATTCAGCGTCTGGAAACACCATATATTTT

V: TRBV4-1
length: 15
J: TRBJ2-3
size: few
D: .
CDR3: CASSQPGFSTDTQYF
DNA: TGCGCCAGCAGCCAACCGGGATTCAGCACAGATACGCAGTATTTT

V: TRBV7-2
length: 11
J: TRBJ2-5
size: .
D: .
CDR3: CASSFVETQYF
DNA: TGTGCCAGCAGCTTTGTGGAGACCCAGTACTTC

V: TRBV18
length: 15
J: TRBJ2-3
size: few
D: TRBD1
CDR3: CASSPPRTGTDTQYF
DNA: TGTGCCAGCTCACCACCCCGGACAGGGACAGATACGCAGTATTTT

V: TRBV6-5
length: 13
J: TRBJ1-5
size: .
D: .
CDR3: CASAHESGQPQHF
DNA: TGTGCCAGCGCCCATGAGAGCGGGCAGCCCCAGCATTTT

V: TRBV6-5
length: 15
J: TRBJ1-1
size: .
D: TRBD1
CDR3: CASSREGTGVTEAFF
DNA: TGTGCCAGCAGTCGCGAGGGGACAGGGGTCACTGAAGCTTTCTTT

V: TRBV9
length: 13
J: TRBJ2-3
size: .
D: .
CDR3: CASSVAGADTQYF
DNA: TGTGCCAGCAGCGTAGCGGGGGCAGATACGCAGTATTTT

V: TRBV10-3
length: 12
J: TRBJ1-2
size: .
D: .
CDR3: CATTSSGYGYTF
DNA: TGTGCCACTACTAGTTCCGGCTATGGCTACACCTTC

V: TRBV28
length: 15
J: TRBJ2-1
size: .
D: TRBD2
CDR3: CASSLKRELRNEQFF
DNA: TGTGCCAGCAGCCTTAAGCGGGAGTTGCGGAATGAGCAGTTCTTC

V: TRBV18
length: 15
J: TRBJ1-2
size: .
D: .
CDR3: CASSHTDRNNYGYTF
DNA: TGTGCCAGCTCACACACCGACAGGAACAACTATGGCTACACCTTC

V: TRBV5-6
length: 13
J: TRBJ2-5
size: .
D: .
CDR3: CASSLEYLETQYF
DNA: TGTGCCAGCAGCTTGGAATATTTGGAGACCCAGTACTTC

V: TRBV5-1
length: 14
J: TRBJ2-3
size: few
D: .
CDR3: CASSPMSFTDTQYF
DNA: TGCGCCAGCAGCCCGATGAGTTTCACAGATACGCAGTATTTT